These 20 T cell receptor beta chains were sequenced from one sample in a study of blood T cell repertoires in COVID-19. Sequenced by immunoSEQ multiplex PCR; TCRdb stores in-frame clones only, minus some. The sample yields around 93,000 clones, approximately 87% seen once. The sample comprised peripheral blood. The receptor set was obtained from a human donor in a cohort sampled during active COVID-19.

This clone was recorded once. CDR3 in amino acids: CASSSTSGVSYEQYF. CDR3 sequence (DNA): TGTGCCAGCAGTTCGACTAGCGGGGTCTCCTACGAGCAGTACTTC. The V call is TRBV6-2 or TRBV6-3, the J call TRBJ2-7, with 11 bases fitting TRBD2. The CDR3 totals 15 residues. Germline CDR1 is MNHEY and CDR2 is SVGEGT. The junction had 2 bases not matched to a gene; V was cut back by 4 bases and J by 0 bases.

The chain couples TRBV6-2 or TRBV6-3 to TRBJ2-3; 9 nucleotides match TRBD2. In germline, CDR1 is MNHEY, CDR2 SVGEGT. This CDR3 is 15 amino acids long. Unmatched junction bases numbered 6, after V lost 2 bases and J lost 6 bases. The CDR3 DNA is TGTGCCAGCAGTTACCAATTAGCGGGAGTGGATACGCAGTATTTT. It specifies CASSYQLAGVDTQYF.

V gene TRBV5-6 combines with J gene TRBJ2-1; D is perhaps TRBD2 (6 bases). Germline-derived CDR1 and CDR2 are SGHDT and YYEEEE. The CDR3 is made up of 14 amino acids. V lost 1 base, J lost 8 bases, and 13 bases lay in between. The CDR3 DNA follows: TGTGCCAGCAGCTTGCCAGCTAGCGACTATGAGCAGTTCTTC. Translated: CASSLPASDYEQFF.

V usage is TRBV6-6 and J usage is TRBJ1-5; no clear D gene. From germline, CDR1 is MNHNY and CDR2 SVGAGI (reference sequence). Trimming removed 6 bases from V and 7 bases from J, with 10 bases in between. The CDR3 covers 12 residues. The DNA of the CDR3 is TGTGCCAGCAGGACGGGGTCACAGCCCCAGCATTTT. Encoded protein: CASRTGSQPQHF.

The genes are TRBV19 and TRBJ1-1; D perhaps matches TRBD1 (5 bases). Germline V CDR1 and CDR2: LNHDA, SQIVND (reference sequence). V lost 6 bases to trimming and J lost 0 bases, with 14 bases between them. This CDR3 contains 15 residues. CDR3 residues: CASSPTTVMNTEAFF. CDR3 DNA: TGTGCCAGTAGCCCGACGACAGTGATGAACACTGAAGCTTTCTTT.

The chain links TRBV6-5 to TRBJ1-6, with D possibly being TRBD1 (5 bases). The CDR3 covers 13 residues. V was trimmed by 6 bases and J by 10 bases, leaving 13 bases between them. Per germline, CDR1 MNHEY and CDR2 SVGAGI. In DNA form, the CDR3 reads TGTGCCAGCAGCACGGACGGGGGGTCACCCCTCCACTTT. It specifies CASSTDGGSPLHF.

This clone was picked up one time. The chain employs TRBV7-9 and TRBJ2-7; TRBD2 matches at 7 bases. The CDR3 has 18 amino acids. Germline values: CDR1 SEHNR, CDR2 FQNEAQ (reference sequence). V lost 4 bases and J lost 0; bases outside the gene matches: 15. The CDR3 sequence: CASSSSTPRGTRSYEQYF. The DNA of the CDR3 is TGTGCCAGCAGCTCCTCAACCCCGCGGGGGACTCGCTCCTACGAGCAGTACTTC.

The chain employs TRBV5-1 and TRBJ1-1; D is ambiguous. Germline assignment: CDR1 SGHRS and CDR2 YFSETQ. V was clipped by 0 bases and J by 2 bases, with 5 bases between them. The length of the CDR3 is 13 residues. The CDR3 DNA reads TGCGCCAGCAGCTTGGGGGCAAACACTGAAGCTTTCTTT. Translation: CASSLGANTEAFF.

The V and J genes are TRBV7-8 and TRBJ1-1; D unresolved. Germline V gene lookup returns CDR1 SGHVS and CDR2 FQNEAQ. The V and J ends lost 3 bases and 0 bases respectively, with 14 bases between them. This CDR3 is 16 amino acids long. The CDR3 bases are TGTGCCAGCAGCTTGGCTTGGTGGCAGTTGAACACTGAAGCTTTCTTT. It yields the protein CASSLAWWQLNTEAFF.

The CDR3 loop is CASSLRGQQSPLHF. Here the CDR3 DNA reads TGTGCCAGCAGCTTAAGGGGGCAGCAGTCACCCCTCCACTTT. The chain is built from TRBV7-8 and TRBJ1-6; the match to TRBD1 covers 7 bases. CDR3 length equals 14 residues. The junction had 5 bases not matched to a gene; V was cut back by 2 bases and J by 10 bases. CDR1 is SGHVS and CDR2 is FQNEAQ in the germline V gene.

The V gene is TRBV28, the J gene TRBJ1-2, with D unclear. Deletions cut 4 bases from V and 0 bases from J, with 3 bases between. CDR1 and CDR2 from the germline V gene are MDHEN and SYDVKM. CDR3 length equals 12 residues. The CDR3 sequence is CASSSSNYGYTF. The DNA for the CDR3 is TGTGCCAGCAGTTCATCTAACTATGGCTACACCTTC.

The gene calls are TRBV7-9 and TRBJ2-1, with 7 bases that match TRBD1. Germline V CDR1 and CDR2: SEHNR, FQNEAQ (reference sequence). V dropped 5 bases and J dropped 2; count of bases not matched to a gene: 6. There are 15 residues in the CDR3. The CDR3 protein is CASSPPGQTYNEQFF. CDR3 coding DNA: TGTGCCAGCAGCCCTCCGGGACAGACCTACAATGAGCAGTTCTTC.

This rearrangement joins TRBV7-6 to TRBJ2-1, with 10 nucleotides matching TRBD2. Germline assignment: CDR1 SGHVS and CDR2 FNYEAQ. J was trimmed by 3 bases and V by 5 bases; bases with no gene match: 7. The CDR3 consists of 16 residues. CDR3 sequence reads: CASSPESGRVYNEQFF. The CDR3 bases are TGTGCCAGCAGCCCCGAGAGCGGGAGGGTCTACAATGAGCAGTTCTTC. Full variable domain (rest looked up from reference TRBV7-6 and TRBJ2-1): GAGVSQSPRYKVTKRGQDVALRCDPISGHVSLYWYRQALGQGPEFLTYFNYEAQQDKSGLPNDRFSAERPEGSISTLTIQRTEQRDSAMYRCASSPESGRVYNEQFFGPGTRLTVL.

The chain links TRBV5-4 to TRBJ2-3, with 10 bases that match TRBD2. Losses at the gene ends were 6 bases for V and 6 bases for J; bases not matched to a gene: 16. The CDR3 contains 17 residues. From germline, CDR1 is SGHNT and CDR2 YYREEE (reference sequence). CDR3: CASNARGLARLGDTQYF. The CDR3 bases are TGTGCCAGCAACGCGCGGGGACTAGCGAGATTAGGGGATACGCAGTATTTT.

The chain carries TRBV5-1 and TRBJ1-6; TRBD1 aligns across 7 bases. There are 14 residues in the CDR3. Germline CDR1 SGHRS, CDR2 YFSETQ. The junction had 8 bases not matched to a gene; V was cut back by 4 bases and J by 10 bases. CDR3 nucleotides: TGCGCCAGCAGCCTTGACAGGGCGGAATCACCCCTCCACTTT. This encodes CASSLDRAESPLHF. The full variable domain, its missing parts supplied by reference TRBV5-1 and TRBJ1-6, is KAGVTQTPRYLIKTRGQQVTLSCSPISGHRSVSWYQQTPGQGLQFLFEYFSETQRNKGNFPGRFSGRQFSNSRSEMNVSTLELGDSALYLCASSLDRAESPLHFGNGTRLTVT.

The J gene is TRBJ2-2, the V gene TRBV2; D uncertain. The CDR3 consists of 13 residues. Germline CDR1 is SNHLY and CDR2 is FYNNEI. V dropped 7 bases and J dropped 7 bases, with 13 bases sitting between them. The CDR3 coding sequence is TGTGCCAGCAAAAGAATGTTAGTCGGGGAGCTGTTTTTT. Its protein is CASKRMLVGELFF.

The chain links TRBV3-1 (or the pseudogene TRBV3-2) to TRBJ1-2; TRBD1 matches 10 bases. Unmatched junction bases numbered 21, after V lost 1 base and J lost 7 bases. This CDR3 region has 20 residues. Germline lookup yields CDR1 LGHDT and CDR2 YNNKEL (reference sequence). The CDR3 here is CASSQAGPLLPGQGLFGYTF. The DNA of the CDR3 is TGTGCCAGCAGCCAAGCTGGGCCACTACTACCGGGACAGGGGCTGTTTGGCTACACCTTC.

The CDR3 DNA reads as TGTGCCAGCAGCTTGAGAGTCCCCTACAATGAGCAGTTCTTC. As protein: CASSLRVPYNEQFF. The V and J genes are TRBV5-4 and TRBJ2-1; D uncertain. The CDR3 runs 14 residues. V gave up 1 base and J gave up 2 bases, with 7 bases separating them. Germline values: CDR1 SGHNT, CDR2 YYREEE (reference sequence).

The chain employs TRBV5-1 and TRBJ2-5, with a tentative D call TRBD2 (6 bases). CDR1 is SGHRS, CDR2 YFSETQ, per germline. The CDR3 spans 16 residues. The ends were cut back, 0 bases at V and 5 bases at J, with 17 bases in the middle. As DNA, the CDR3 is TGCGCCAGCAGCTTGGAGGGACTGGAAGGACGGGAGACCCAGTACTTC. Its translation: CASSLEGLEGRETQYF.

The gene calls are TRBV6-6 and TRBJ1-3; D is perhaps TRBD1 (6 bases). The CDR3 contains 15 residues. Trimming removed 3 bases at V and 3 bases at J, with 12 bases between. The germline gives CDR1 MNHNY, CDR2 SVGAGI (reference sequence). The CDR3 spells CASSYTRGFGNTIYF. CDR3 sequence (DNA): TGTGCCAGCAGTTATACCAGGGGCTTTGGAAACACCATATATTTT.